Below are 25 T cell receptor beta chains sequenced from a single sample in a study of cytomegalovirus exposure and HLA in healthy donors. This table comes from immunoSEQ multiplex PCR, and its TCRdb copy is limited to in-frame clones, with some not included. The data contain roughly 330,000 clones, around 90% of them seen just once; the ten biggest clones take up roughly 1.1%. The sequencing sample was made of PBMCs. The receptors shown here come from a woman in her thirties in good health and CMV-seropositive.

V gene TRBV9 combines with J gene TRBJ1-1; maybe TRBD1 (5 bases). V gave up 0 bases and J gave up 3 bases, with 9 bases separating them. This CDR3 spans 14 amino acids. Germline V gene data show CDR1 as SGDLS and CDR2 as YYNGEE. The CDR3 DNA follows: TGTGCCAGCAGCGTAGGCTTGGGGGACACTGAAGCTTTCTTT. As protein: CASSVGLGDTEAFF.

The count of this clone is one. The CDR3 reads CASSLAGTVEQYF. The CDR3 nucleotides read TGTGCCAGCAGCTTAGCGGGAACTGTCGAGCAGTACTTC. This chain connects TRBV7-2 to TRBJ2-7; D remains ambiguous. The length of the CDR3 is 13 residues. Germline CDR1 reads SGHTA; CDR2 reads FQGNSA. V shed 0 bases and J shed 6 bases, with 9 bases lying between them.

V and J are TRBV29-1 and TRBJ1-3; D is ambiguous. Germline CDR1 reads SQVTM; CDR2 reads ANQGSEA. The CDR3 has 14 amino acids. Trimming pared 5 bases from V and 0 bases from J, leaving 11 bases between. CDR3 bases: TGCAGCGTTCTTGGAGGCGACTCTGGAAACACCATATATTTT. It yields the protein CSVLGGDSGNTIYF.

This chain uses TRBV29-1 with TRBJ1-5; 7 bases are shared with TRBD1. Trimming at V came to 3 bases and at J to 4 bases, leaving 3 bases not matched to a gene. Germline values: CDR1 SQVTM, CDR2 ANQGSEA. The CDR3 runs 13 residues. CDR3 nucleotide sequence: TGCAGCGTTGATTCAGGGGGGAATCAGCCCCAGCATTTT. Amino acids: CSVDSGGNQPQHF.

The chain uses TRBV7-8 and TRBJ2-5; TRBD2 agrees at 10 bases. With V trimmed by 3 bases and J by 4 bases, 14 bases remained unmatched. Germline V CDR1 and CDR2: SGHVS, FQNEAQ. The CDR3 covers 18 residues. CDR3 in DNA: TGTGCCAGCAGCTTGGGGCGGGCTAGCGGGGGAAGAGGAGAGACCCAGTACTTC. This codes for CASSLGRASGGRGETQYF. Using reference TRBV7-8 and TRBJ2-5 for the parts outside the CDR3, the full variable domain is GAGVSQSPRYKVAKRGQDVALRCDPISGHVSLFWYQQALGQGPEFLTYFQNEAQLDKSGLPSDRFFAERPEGSVSTLKIQRTQQEDSAVYLCASSLGRASGGRGETQYFGPGTRLLVL.

The rearrangement uses TRBV7-2 and TRBJ2-2; 12 positions match TRBD1. The J segment lost 4 bases and the V segment lost 6 bases, leaving 9 bases of the junction unmatched. Germline V gives CDR1 SGHTA, CDR2 FQGNSA. CDR3 length equals 17 residues. CDR3 loop: CASSYSGGQGATGELFF. CDR3 bases: TGTGCCAGCAGTTATTCGGGGGGACAGGGGGCCACCGGGGAGCTGTTTTTT.

This clone was detected a few times. The J gene is TRBJ2-5, the V gene TRBV4-2; 9 bases align to TRBD2. V trimming: 0 bases; J trimming: 4 bases; junction bases outside the gene matches: 6. The CDR3 is 16 residues long. Looked up from germline, CDR1 is LGHNA and CDR2 is YNFKEQ. The CDR3 DNA reads as TGTGCCAGCAGCCAAGATTCTAGCGGGATGGGAGAGACCCAGTACTTC. This codes for CASSQDSSGMGETQYF.

The chain is built from TRBV7-2 and TRBJ1-1, with 9 bases identical to TRBD1. The CDR3 has 16 residues. V lost 5 bases and J lost 4; bases outside the gene matches: 11. Germline assignment: CDR1 SGHTA and CDR2 FQGNSA. DNA for the CDR3: TGTGCCAGCAGCCCGCGACAGGGGGGAGTGGGCACTGAAGCTTTCTTT. As protein: CASSPRQGGVGTEAFF.

The J gene is TRBJ1-5, the V gene TRBV5-1; 7 nucleotides align to TRBD1. The germline CDR1 and CDR2 sequences are SGHRS and YFSETQ. The CDR3 has 15 residues. Unmatched junction bases numbered 4, after V lost 0 bases and J lost 4 bases. The CDR3 DNA is TGCGCCAGCAGCTTGGAGGGGGCAGCGAATCAGCCCCAGCATTTT. Its translation is CASSLEGAANQPQHF.

DNA for the CDR3: TGTGCCAGCAGGGTCTCTGGGGCCAACGTCCTGACTTTC. It specifies CASRVSGANVLTF. The chain is built from TRBV27 and TRBJ2-6; D remains unclear. V was shortened by 6 bases and J by 0 bases, with 3 bases between the two germline ends. The CDR3 sequence is 13 residues long. CDR1 and CDR2 (germline): MNHEY, SMNVEV (reference sequence).

The rearrangement joins TRBV10-2 to TRBJ2-1; the D is unclear. From germline, CDR1 is WSHSY and CDR2 SAAADI. The CDR3 has 14 residues. The V end lost 4 bases, the J end lost 1 base, and 8 bases lay between the germline ends. CDR3 DNA sequence: TGCGCCAGCAGTGCTGGGCGGTCCTACAATGAGCAGTTCTTC. This translates into CASSAGRSYNEQFF.

The chain is built from TRBV7-6 and TRBJ1-4, with a tentative D call TRBD1 (6 bases). This CDR3 is 13 amino acids long. Trimming removed 3 bases from V and 7 bases from J, with 9 bases in between. Germline V lookup: CDR1 SGHVS, CDR2 FNYEAQ. CDR3 nucleotides: TGTGCCAGCAGCTTGGACAGAGTTGAAAAACTGTTTTTT. Amino acid sequence: CASSLDRVEKLFF. The whole variable domain, filled in from reference TRBV7-6 and TRBJ1-4, reads GAGVSQSPRYKVTKRGQDVALRCDPISGHVSLYWYRQALGQGPEFLTYFNYEAQQDKSGLPNDRFSAERPEGSISTLTIQRTEQRDSAMYRCASSLDRVEKLFFGSGTQLSVL.

The chain joins TRBV30 to TRBJ2-3; maybe TRBD1 (5 bases). Per the germline V gene, CDR1 is GTSNPN and CDR2 is SVGIG (reference sequence). The length of the CDR3 is 14 residues. V was cut by 0 bases and J by 1 base, with 8 bases left in between. CDR3 in amino acids: CAWSVLGRTDTQYF. The CDR3 coding sequence is TGTGCCTGGAGTGTGTTGGGGCGCACAGATACGCAGTATTTT.

This clone was seen a single time. Other DNA sequences in the sample encode the same CDR3. The V gene is TRBV4-3, the J gene TRBJ2-7, with no clear D. CDR3 length: 13 residues. The V end lost 0 bases, the J end lost 2 bases, and 5 bases lay between the germline ends. From germline, CDR1 is LGHNA and CDR2 YSLEER. In nucleotides, the CDR3 is TGCGCCAGCAGCCAAGATCTCACCTACGAGCAGTACTTC. The encoded protein is CASSQDLTYEQYF.

This clone has a handful of counts. The chain joins TRBV5-1 to TRBJ2-2; 7 bases fit TRBD1. The CDR3 consists of 13 residues. After removal of 4 bases from V and 6 bases from J, the junction contained 3 bases not matched to a gene. Per germline, CDR1 SGHRS and CDR2 YFSETQ. CDR3 loop: CASSDDRAGELFF. CDR3 DNA: TGCGCCAGCAGCGACGACAGGGCCGGGGAGCTGTTTTTT.

The genes are TRBV27 and TRBJ2-7; 7 nucleotides agree with TRBD1. This CDR3 contains 17 residues. Per the germline V gene, CDR1 is MNHEY and CDR2 is SMNVEV (reference sequence). The J segment lost 0 bases and the V segment lost 2 bases, leaving 10 bases of the junction unmatched. DNA of the CDR3: TGTGCCAGCAGTTTAAATATACAGGGGTCCCTCTCCTACGAGCAGTACTTC. Protein product: CASSLNIQGSLSYEQYF.

V is TRBV5-1 and J is TRBJ2-1; TRBD1 matches at 9 bases. V was clipped by 6 bases and J by 7 bases; unmatched bases: 5. Looked up from germline, CDR1 is SGHRS and CDR2 is YFSETQ. The CDR3 is made up of 13 amino acids. In nucleotides, the CDR3 is TGCGCCAGCAAACAGGGGGCAGTGAATGAGCAGTTCTTC. This sequence encodes CASKQGAVNEQFF.

V is TRBV29-1 and J is TRBJ1-2; D perhaps matches TRBD1 (6 bases). V lost 1 base and J 3 bases, leaving 27 bases between the germline ends. Germline loops: CDR1 SQVTM, CDR2 ANQGSEA. CDR3 length: 19 residues. DNA of the CDR3: TGCAGCGTTGAAGGCTCGGAGGGGGACGCCGGGGGATTAGACTATGGCTACACCTTC. Translating gives CSVEGSEGDAGGLDYGYTF.

The chain is built from TRBV5-1 and TRBJ1-1, with D perhaps matching TRBD1 (6 bases). Germline-derived CDR1 and CDR2 are SGHRS and YFSETQ. V dropped 3 bases and J dropped 6 bases, with 12 bases sitting between them. The CDR3 has 13 amino acids. The CDR3 spells CASSSNRVAEAFF. CDR3 coding DNA: TGCGCCAGCAGCTCGAACAGGGTCGCTGAAGCTTTCTTT.

The chain links TRBV7-6 to TRBJ2-7; 7 bases are a match to TRBD2. CDR1 is SGHVS and CDR2 is FNYEAQ in the germline V gene. Trimming took 6 bases from V and 1 from J; bases not matched to a gene: 6. This CDR3 is built from 14 residues. The CDR3 nucleotides read TGTGCCAGCAGACGGGGGGAGGGTTCCTACGAGCAGTACTTC. Residues: CASRRGEGSYEQYF.

The V and J genes are TRBV20-1 and TRBJ2-7; D gene unclear. Germline V gives CDR1 DFQATT, CDR2 SNEGSKA (reference sequence). This CDR3 has 11 amino acids. V was cut by 3 bases and J by 6 bases, with 9 bases left in between. The CDR3 DNA reads TGCAGTGCTAGCCCCCCACTCGAGCAGTACTTC. Amino acids: CSASPPLEQYF.

In its sample, this clone was seen a few times. The rearrangement joins TRBV20-1 to TRBJ2-1; the D gene is possibly TRBD2 (5 bases). V gave up 0 bases and J gave up 11 bases, with 8 bases separating them. Germline lookup yields CDR1 DFQATT and CDR2 SNEGSKA (reference sequence). The CDR3 has 11 residues. This CDR3 is CSAREGRQQFF. CDR3 nucleotides: TGCAGTGCTAGAGAGGGGAGACAGCAGTTCTTC.

V gene TRBV19 combines with J gene TRBJ1-1; D remains ambiguous. Germline CDR1 and CDR2: LNHDA and SQIVND (reference sequence). This CDR3 comprises 12 residues. V shed 3 bases and J shed 5 bases, with 7 bases lying between them. The CDR3 DNA follows: TGTGCCAGTAGTATCGGGATAACTGAAGCTTTCTTT. It specifies CASSIGITEAFF. Based on the CDR3 plus reference TRBV19 and TRBJ1-1, the full variable domain is DGGITQSPKYLFRKEGQNVTLSCEQNLNHDAMYWYRQDPGQGLRLIYYSQIVNDFQKGDIAEGYSVSREKKESFPLTVTSAQKNPTAFYLCASSIGITEAFFGQGTRLTVV.

The J gene is TRBJ1-1, the V gene TRBV10-3; 7 bases line up with TRBD1. The CDR3 covers 14 residues. V lost 6 bases, J lost 4 bases, and 8 bases stayed unmatched. CDR1 and CDR2 from the germline V gene are ENHRY and SYGVKD. In nucleotides, the CDR3 is TGTGCCATCAGCTCACAGGGGACGGGCACTGAAGCTTTCTTT. It codes for CAISSQGTGTEAFF.

The chain combines TRBV28 with TRBJ1-4, with 8 nucleotides matching TRBD1. Germline V lookup: CDR1 MDHEN, CDR2 SYDVKM. This CDR3 spans 14 amino acids. The trim removed 5 bases at V and 7 bases at J, leaving 6 bases unmatched. This CDR3 reads CASSSRGPGEKLFF. The CDR3 coding sequence is TGTGCCAGCAGTAGCAGGGGGCCTGGTGAAAAACTGTTTTTT.